A selection of T cell receptor beta chains follows, all from one sample in a study of T-cell memory formation after mild COVID-19. MiXCR was run by TCRdb on the 5' RACE reads, yielding one entry per CDR3 protein. The sample includes 450,000 to 650,000 distinct CDR3 sequences, roughly 18% seen only once; the top ten take approximately 12%. The source material was PBMCs or a T cell subset sorted from them (not recorded which). These receptors were obtained from an adult woman who had mild COVID-19 (a few samples of this study predate the infection). Cell type and time point are not known. Each CDR3 is given with its conserved first and last residue. Each record gives: V gene, J gene, D gene, clone size, CDR3 protein, CDR3 DNA. D genes are given only for firm matches. Clone size is given for some rows only: seen once, a few or many times, or a class if the clone is expanded.

TRBV20-1	TRBJ2-1	TRBD2	-	CSAPLAGNSYNEQFF	TGCAGTGCTCCACTAGCGGGCAACTCCTACAATGAGCAGTTCTTC
TRBV2	TRBJ2-1	TRBD2	few	CASRRLTSGGYNEQFF	TGTGCCAGCAGACGATTAACTAGCGGGGGCTACAATGAGCAGTTCTTC
TRBV6-5	TRBJ1-4	-	-	CASSYWHRVGEKLFF	TGTGCCAGCAGTTACTGGCACAGGGTGGGTGAAAAACTGTTTTTT
TRBV6-6	TRBJ2-3	TRBD2	-	CASSYSLAGENTDTQYF	TGTGCCAGCAGTTACTCGTTAGCGGGGGAGAACACAGATACGCAGTATTTT
TRBV6-6	TRBJ1-1	TRBD1	few	CASSPSGQPTFKAEAFF	TGTGCCAGCTCTCCCTCGGGACAGCCGACATTTAAGGCTGAAGCTTTCTTT
TRBV4-3	TRBJ2-2	-	few	CASSQEDGRDGELFF	TGCGCCAGCAGCCAAGAGGACGGACGTGACGGGGAGCTGTTTTTT
TRBV5-5	TRBJ2-5	-	-	CASSLAPREETQYF	TGTGCCAGCAGCTTGGCCCCGAGGGAAGAGACCCAGTACTTC
TRBV5-8	TRBJ2-7	TRBD1	-	CATHARIQGYEQYF	TGTGCCACCCACGCCCGCATACAGGGGTACGAGCAGTACTTC
TRBV20-1	TRBJ1-3	-	-	CSASTGITSGNTIYF	TGCAGTGCTTCTACAGGGATTACGTCTGGAAACACCATATATTTT
TRBV12-3/TRBV12-4	TRBJ2-1	-	many	CASSIAVLKDNEQFF	TGTGCCAGCAGTATAGCGGTCCTTAAGGACAATGAGCAGTTCTTC
TRBV18	TRBJ2-2	TRBD1	-	CASSPGQWDTGELFF	TGTGCCAGCTCACCGGGACAGTGGGACACCGGGGAGCTGTTTTTT
TRBV4-3	TRBJ2-1	TRBD1	few	CASSHGQGWDEQFF	TGCGCCAGCAGCCATGGACAGGGCTGGGATGAGCAGTTCTTC
TRBV6-5	TRBJ2-1	TRBD2	-	CASSRTSGTSNEQFF	TGTGCCAGCAGTCGGACTAGCGGGACGAGTAATGAGCAGTTCTTC
TRBV6-5	TRBJ2-3	-	-	CASSYSRGLTSTDTQYF	TGTGCCAGCAGTTACTCGAGGGGGTTAACCAGCACAGATACGCAGTATTTT
TRBV20-1	TRBJ2-2	-	-	CSARDAGAGNTGELFF	TGCAGTGCTAGGGATGCAGGGGCTGGGAACACCGGGGAGCTGTTTTTT
TRBV7-9	TRBJ2-1	-	many	CASSFAQGKEQFF	TGTGCCAGCAGCTTCGCGCAGGGAAAGGAGCAGTTCTTC
TRBV24-1	TRBJ2-1	TRBD2	-	CATSDLRTSGLAGQFF	TGTGCCACCAGTGATTTGAGGACTAGCGGTTTAGCAGGGCAGTTCTTC
TRBV7-2	TRBJ2-5	TRBD2	-	CASRAGSLQETQYF	TGTGCCAGCAGAGCGGGAAGCCTTCAAGAGACCCAGTACTTC
TRBV9	TRBJ2-2	TRBD1	-	CASSVGTGGISAGELFF	TGTGCCAGCAGCGTCGGGACAGGGGGCATCAGCGCCGGGGAGCTGTTTTTT
TRBV9	TRBJ2-6	TRBD1	few	CASSTRPTGDAGANVLTF	TGTGCCAGCAGCACCCGACCTACAGGGGACGCTGGGGCCAACGTCCTGACTTTC
TRBV4-3	TRBJ2-2	-	-	CASSQDLLAAAGELFF	TGCGCCAGCAGCCAAGATCTTCTAGCCGCGGCCGGGGAGCTGTTTTTT
TRBV24-1	TRBJ1-2	-	few	CATSEITFGSYTF	TGTGCCACCAGTGAGATAACGTTCGGGAGCTACACCTTC
TRBV25-1	TRBJ1-2	-	once	CASSEYSGADYGYTF	TGTGCCAGCAGTGAATACTCAGGGGCGGACTATGGCTACACCTTC
TRBV6-1	TRBJ2-1	-	few	CAVLGNEQFF	TGTGCCGTACTAGGGAATGAGCAGTTCTTC
TRBV12-3/TRBV12-4	TRBJ2-3	-	many	CASSPHGGADTQYF	TGTGCCAGCAGCCCCCACGGGGGTGCAGATACGCAGTATTTT
TRBV5-1	TRBJ1-1	-	few	CASSVELNTEAFF	TGCGCCAGCAGCGTTGAGTTGAACACTGAAGCTTTCTTT
TRBV5-1	TRBJ2-5	TRBD2	-	CASSLDSGDETQYF	TGCGCCAGCAGCTTGGATAGCGGGGACGAGACCCAGTACTTC
TRBV3-1	TRBJ2-4	-	few	CASSQDPDLAKNIQYF	TGTGCCAGCAGCCAAGATCCCGACTTAGCCAAAAACATTCAGTACTTC
TRBV25-1	TRBJ2-3	-	few	CASSWGAYTDTQYF	TGTGCCAGCAGTTGGGGGGCGTACACAGATACGCAGTATTTT
TRBV7-2	TRBJ2-1	TRBD1	many	CASSSRTGVQEQFF	TGTGCCAGCAGCTCGAGGACAGGGGTCCAAGAGCAGTTCTTC
TRBV20-1	TRBJ2-7	TRBD1	few	CSATGQGRAYEQYF	TGCAGTGCTACTGGACAGGGTAGGGCCTACGAGCAGTACTTC
TRBV5-1	TRBJ1-2	-	-	CASSFAGLEGYTF	TGCGCCAGCAGCTTCGCGGGTCTGGAGGGCTACACCTTC
TRBV4-2	TRBJ2-5	-	-	CASSQGATRETQYF	TGTGCCAGCAGCCAAGGCGCTACCCGGGAGACCCAGTACTTC
TRBV18	TRBJ2-1	-	-	CASSLRPSAVYYNEQFF	TGTGCCAGCTCACTCCGACCTAGCGCCGTATACTACAATGAGCAGTTCTTC
TRBV12-3/TRBV12-4	TRBJ2-1	-	few	CASSLDYAYNEQFF	TGTGCCAGCAGTTTAGATTATGCCTACAATGAGCAGTTCTTC
TRBV7-2	TRBJ2-7	TRBD1	few	CASSSGQGVYEQYF	TGTGCCAGCTCCTCAGGCCAGGGGGTCTACGAGCAGTACTTC
TRBV4-1	TRBJ2-1	-	few	CASSQAIDLTYNEQFF	TGCGCCAGCAGCCAAGCAATTGACCTGACCTACAATGAGCAGTTCTTC
TRBV7-2	TRBJ1-2	TRBD1	once	CASSAHTVGGSGYTF	TGTGCCAGCAGTGCGCACACGGTAGGGGGCTCTGGCTACACCTTC
TRBV12-3/TRBV12-4	TRBJ1-5	TRBD1	-	CASSGQVDQPQHF	TGTGCCAGCAGCGGACAGGTGGATCAGCCCCAGCATTTT
TRBV15	TRBJ2-5	-	-	CATSVDRRPQETQYF	TGTGCCACCAGCGTTGACAGGAGACCTCAAGAGACCCAGTACTTC
TRBV5-1	TRBJ1-6	TRBD1	few	CASSPRDSDNSPLHF	TGCGCCAGCAGCCCCCGGGACAGCGATAATTCACCCCTCCACTTT
TRBV6-5	TRBJ2-1	TRBD1	-	CASSYSTQGVYNEQFF	TGTGCCAGCAGTTACTCGACACAGGGGGTCTACAATGAGCAGTTCTTC
TRBV20-1	TRBJ1-1	-	few	CSANRDGEWTEAFF	TGCAGTGCTAACCGGGACGGAGAATGGACTGAAGCTTTCTTT
TRBV29-1	TRBJ1-5	TRBD1	-	CSVGGTGEVNQPQHF	TGCAGCGTTGGGGGTACAGGGGAAGTCAATCAGCCCCAGCATTTT
TRBV27	TRBJ1-1	-	few	CASSPWSGKSMNTEAFF	TGTGCCAGCAGTCCATGGTCCGGCAAAAGCATGAACACTGAAGCTTTCTTT
TRBV20-1	TRBJ2-2	-	few	CSASDRNTGELFF	TGCAGTGCTTCGGACAGGAACACCGGGGAGCTGTTTTTT
TRBV19	TRBJ2-3	TRBD2	-	CASSISWTSGITDTQYF	TGTGCCAGTAGTATCTCCTGGACTAGCGGGATCACAGATACGCAGTATTTT
TRBV15	TRBJ2-2	TRBD2	few	CATSIGAGVYTGELFF	TGTGCCACCAGCATCGGCGCGGGGGTTTACACCGGGGAGCTGTTTTTT
TRBV7-9	TRBJ2-5	TRBD1	few	CASSPQPDREGETQYF	TGTGCCAGCAGCCCCCAGCCCGACAGGGAAGGAGAGACCCAGTACTTC
TRBV9	TRBJ2-3	-	-	CASSVGPVALSPDTQYF	TGTGCCAGCAGCGTAGGGCCAGTGGCCCTGTCACCAGATACGCAGTATTTT
TRBV20-1	TRBJ2-1	TRBD2	-	CSAPTSGRAGGNEQFF	TGCAGTGCTCCGACTAGCGGGAGGGCCGGAGGCAATGAGCAGTTCTTC
TRBV16	TRBJ1-2	TRBD1	few	CASSQYTGGLLGGYTF	TGTGCCAGCAGCCAATATACAGGGGGCCTACTAGGAGGCTACACCTTC
TRBV19	TRBJ2-6	-	few	CASSTRGQISGANVLTF	TGTGCCAGTAGTACACGGGGCCAGATCTCTGGGGCCAACGTCCTGACTTTC
TRBV6-2/TRBV6-3	TRBJ1-1	-	few	CASSYPSHTEAFF	TGTGCCAGCAGTTACCCTTCTCACACTGAAGCTTTCTTT
TRBV4-2	TRBJ2-7	-	-	CASSQAGGESSYEQYF	TGTGCCAGCAGCCAAGCGGGGGGCGAAAGCTCCTACGAGCAGTACTTC
TRBV9	TRBJ2-7	-	-	CASSVGRGDYEQYF	TGTGCCAGCAGCGTCGGCAGGGGGGACTACGAGCAGTACTTC